These 7 T cell receptor beta chains were sequenced from one sample in a study of cytomegalovirus exposure and HLA in healthy donors. PCR employed 60 Vbeta and 13 Jbeta primers. The assay was immunoSEQ multiplex PCR, and TCRdb's table has in-frame clones only and misses some. The specimen's table records 130,000 to 150,000 clones. The sample was PBMCs. Receptors originate from a male donor in good health and CMV-seronegative.

The V call is TRBV14, the J call TRBJ2-7; 9 positions match TRBD2. The CDR3 is 15 residues long. Germline CDR1 is SGHDN and CDR2 is FVKESK. V was clipped by 0 bases and J by 2 bases; unmatched bases: 2. CDR3 residues: CASSQDGGRAYEQYF. In nucleotides, the CDR3 is TGTGCCAGCAGCCAAGATGGCGGGAGGGCCTACGAGCAGTACTTC.

The CDR3 bases are TGTGCCAGCAGCCCCGGACTAGCGGGAAGGTACGAGCAGTACTTC. It specifies CASSPGLAGRYEQYF. The chain joins TRBV7-2 to TRBJ2-7; 12 positions agree with TRBD2. The CDR3 runs to 15 residues. The ends lost 5 bases at V and 4 bases at J; junction bases unmatched: 6. Germline CDR1 SGHTA, CDR2 FQGNSA. Filled out from reference TRBV7-2 and TRBJ2-7, the complete variable domain reads GAGVSQSPSNKVTEKGKDVELRCDPISGHTALYWYRQSLGQGLEFLIYFQGNSAPDKSGLPSDRFSAERTGGSVSTLTIQRTQQEDSAVYLCASSPGLAGRYEQYFGPGTRLTVT.

This chain links TRBV5-6 with TRBJ1-1; 7 bases match TRBD1. The CDR3 totals 15 residues. CDR1 is SGHDT, CDR2 YYEEEE, per germline. Trimming took 2 bases from V and 5 from J; bases not matched to a gene: 9. CDR3 region: CASSLFHNRGTEAFF. The CDR3 DNA sequence: TGTGCCAGCAGCTTATTTCATAACAGGGGTACTGAAGCTTTCTTT.

The J gene is TRBJ2-1, the V gene TRBV2, with 9 bases lining up with TRBD1. From germline, CDR1 is SNHLY and CDR2 FYNNEI. The CDR3 sequence is 15 residues long. V trimming: 8 bases; J trimming: 7 bases; junction bases outside the gene matches: 12. DNA for the CDR3: TGTGCCAGCTCCTCGAGGGACAGGGTGATGAATGAGCAGTTCTTC. Its translation: CASSSRDRVMNEQFF.

V is TRBV30 and J is TRBJ1-3, with 7 bases that match TRBD1. Germline V gene lookup returns CDR1 GTSNPN and CDR2 SVGIG (reference sequence). With 0 bases clipped from V and 2 bases from J, the junction kept 7 bases outside the gene matches. This CDR3 has 16 amino acids. Here the CDR3 reads CAWSVRHRGAGNTIYF. As DNA, the CDR3 is TGTGCCTGGAGTGTACGGCACAGGGGTGCTGGAAACACCATATATTTT.

The chain has TRBV6-6 and TRBJ1-5, with a tentative D call TRBD1 (6 bases). Trimming shortened V by 5 bases and J by 11 bases, and 16 bases separated the two germline ends. This CDR3 has 13 residues. In germline, CDR1 is MNHNY, CDR2 SVGAGI (reference sequence). The CDR3 DNA reads TGTGCCAGCAGTCCGGGACAAGGTGTGGCCCAGCATTTT. This translates into CASSPGQGVAQHF.

The J gene is TRBJ1-1, the V gene TRBV5-1, with 8 positions matching TRBD1. Germline CDR1 and CDR2: SGHRS and YFSETQ. With 4 bases clipped from V and 7 bases from J, the junction kept 9 bases outside the gene matches. The CDR3 loop spans 14 amino acids. The CDR3 coding sequence is TGCGCCAGCAGCCCGGAAGGCGACAGGGGTGAAGCTTTCTTT. Translated: CASSPEGDRGEAFF. Full variable domain (rest looked up from reference TRBV5-1 and TRBJ1-1): KAGVTQTPRYLIKTRGQQVTLSCSPISGHRSVSWYQQTPGQGLQFLFEYFSETQRNKGNFPGRFSGRQFSNSRSEMNVSTLELGDSALYLCASSPEGDRGEAFFGQGTRLTVV.